Presented here are 15 T cell receptor beta chains from one specimen sequenced in a study of Ad26.COV2.S vaccination and SARS-CoV-2 variants. Only in-frame clones appear in the TCRdb table, and some are missing; sequencing was by immunoSEQ multiplex PCR. The sample has roughly 380,000 clones; 70% to 90% are singletons. Treatment reported: roughly 19 received Ad26.COV2.S at low or high dose, single or two shots; five or six received placebo; per-sample allocation not given. Sampling happened 63 days after the first vaccine or placebo injection. Material: peripheral blood, obtained in a trial of Ad26.COV2.S vaccine versus placebo. These receptors were taken from a person aged 18-60 years who received the Ad26.COV2.S COVID-19 vaccine or a placebo.

The DNA of the CDR3 is TGCGCCAGCAGCGCAGGGACCTCCTCCAGAAGCACAGATACGCAGTATTTT. Amino acids: CASSAGTSSRSTDTQYF. The V and J genes are TRBV5-1 and TRBJ2-3; possibly TRBD1 or TRBD2 for D (5 bases each). The germline V gene encodes CDR1 SGHRS and CDR2 YFSETQ. The CDR3 is 17 residues long. Between the trimmed V and J ends, which lost 4 bases and 0 bases, there was a span of 18 bases.

J is TRBJ2-1 and V is TRBV5-1, with 9 bases identical to TRBD1. The germline gives CDR1 SGHRS, CDR2 YFSETQ. With 4 bases clipped from V and 3 bases from J, the junction kept 5 bases outside the gene matches. This CDR3 is built from 15 residues. DNA of the CDR3: TGCGCCAGCAGCCTGGGACAGGGAGACTACAATGAGCAGTTCTTC. Protein sequence: CASSLGQGDYNEQFF.

The J gene is TRBJ2-4, the V gene TRBV7-2, with no clear D. Germline loops: CDR1 SGHTA, CDR2 FQGNSA. The CDR3 has 14 residues. V was shortened by 3 bases and J by 2 bases, with 8 bases between the two germline ends. The CDR3 region is CASSLQVPKNIQYF. Here the CDR3 DNA reads TGTGCCAGCAGCTTGCAGGTTCCCAAAAACATTCAGTACTTC. The full variable domain, in which reference TRBV7-2 and TRBJ2-4 provide the parts outside the CDR3, is GAGVSQSPSNKVTEKGKDVELRCDPISGHTALYWYRQSLGQGLEFLIYFQGNSAPDKSGLPSDRFSAERTGGSVSTLTIQRTQQEDSAVYLCASSLQVPKNIQYFGAGTRLSVL.

The J gene is TRBJ1-2, the V gene TRBV7-8, with 7 bases matching TRBD1. There are 15 residues in the CDR3. V lost 5 bases to trimming and J lost 2 bases; unmatched junction nucleotides: 8. CDR1 is SGHVS and CDR2 is FQNEAQ in the germline V gene. The CDR3 DNA sequence: TGTGCCAGCAGCCCGGGGAGGGGGCCAAACTATGGCTACACCTTC. Translating it yields CASSPGRGPNYGYTF.

This clone was picked up one time. The chain links TRBV5-4 to TRBJ2-3; 8 bases align to TRBD2. V was clipped by 3 bases and J by 0 bases; unmatched bases: 3. Germline V gene lookup returns CDR1 SGHNT and CDR2 YYREEE (reference sequence). The CDR3 runs to 15 residues. The CDR3: CASSSKRESTDTQYF. The CDR3 coding sequence is TGTGCCAGCAGCTCGAAGCGGGAGAGCACAGATACGCAGTATTTT.

This chain connects TRBV27 to TRBJ1-5; D is possibly TRBD1 (6 bases). Between the trimmed V and J ends, which lost 5 bases and 0 bases, there was a span of 14 bases. The CDR3 runs to 16 residues. Germline lookup yields CDR1 MNHEY and CDR2 SMNVEV (reference sequence). The CDR3, as DNA: TGTGCCAGCAGTGGCCAGGGGTGGCTTAGCAATCAGCCCCAGCATTTT. Amino acid sequence: CASSGQGWLSNQPQHF.

V and J are TRBV19 and TRBJ2-7; D is perhaps TRBD1 or TRBD2 (5 bases each). V was clipped by 3 bases and J by 7 bases, with 10 bases between them. The germline gives CDR1 LNHDA, CDR2 SQIVND (reference sequence). The CDR3 contains 12 residues. The CDR3 is CASSIEGREQYF. CDR3 sequence (DNA): TGTGCCAGTAGTATTGAGGGACGTGAGCAGTACTTC.

The rearrangement uses TRBV7-9 and TRBJ2-5; TRBD2 is a possible D gene (6 bases). Germline CDR1 is SEHNR and CDR2 is FQNEAQ (reference sequence). The CDR3 loop spans 15 amino acids. V was trimmed by 4 bases and J by 4 bases, leaving 16 bases between them. The chain's CDR3 is CASSYPRRLGETQYF. CDR3 nucleotides: TGTGCCAGCAGCTATCCCAGGAGACTAGGAGAGACCCAGTACTTC.

The V and J genes are TRBV6-5 and TRBJ2-7, with D perhaps assigned TRBD1 or TRBD2 (5 bases each). The CDR3 length is 13 residues. The germline V and J ends were trimmed by 4 bases and 5 bases, with 12 bases remaining between them. Germline lookup yields CDR1 MNHEY and CDR2 SVGAGI. CDR3 sequence reads: CASSSGTVNEQYF. In DNA, the CDR3 is TGTGCCAGCAGTTCCGGGACGGTAAACGAGCAGTACTTC.

The V call is TRBV19, the J call TRBJ2-2, with 9 bases aligning to TRBD2. Germline values: CDR1 LNHDA, CDR2 SQIVND (reference sequence). The CDR3 is made up of 15 amino acids. Trimming at V came to 10 bases and at J to 5 bases, leaving 11 bases not matched to a gene. CDR3 protein: CATAAGLAGTGELFF. CDR3 bases: TGTGCCACCGCGGCGGGGCTAGCGGGGACCGGGGAGCTGTTTTTT.

J is TRBJ2-5 and V is TRBV2; TRBD2 agrees at 11 bases. This CDR3 region has 15 residues. With V trimmed by 6 bases and J by 1 base, 4 bases remained unmatched. Germline V gene data show CDR1 as SNHLY and CDR2 as FYNNEI. The CDR3 reads CASRVSGGGQETQYF. CDR3 bases: TGTGCCAGCAGGGTTAGCGGGGGGGGCCAAGAGACCCAGTACTTC.

The chain employs TRBV18 and TRBJ2-7; D not resolved. Germline V gene sequence: CDR1 KGHSH, CDR2 LQKENI. The CDR3 is 11 residues long. V lost 6 bases, J lost 3 bases, and 6 bases lay in between. The CDR3 DNA is TGTGCCAGCTCGCCAGACTACGAGCAGTACTTC. Translating gives CASSPDYEQYF.

This rearrangement joins TRBV5-1 to TRBJ1-6; no firm D call. The V end was cut by 3 bases, the J end by 3 bases, with 16 bases between. The CDR3 extends over 17 amino acids. The V gene's germline CDR1 is SGHRS and CDR2 YFSETQ. The CDR3 here is CASSSRTDFGYNSPLHF. Here the CDR3 DNA reads TGCGCCAGCAGCTCCAGGACGGACTTTGGCTATAATTCACCCCTCCACTTT.

This rearrangement joins TRBV6-5 to TRBJ1-1; no firm D call. Per the germline V gene, CDR1 is MNHEY and CDR2 is SVGAGI. V was pared by 2 bases and J by 3 bases, with 7 bases between. The CDR3 is 13 amino acids. The CDR3 DNA follows: TGTGCCAGCAGTTACGGGAGTCACACTGAAGCTTTCTTT. This encodes CASSYGSHTEAFF.

This chain joins TRBV5-6 and TRBJ1-3; 7 bases are a match to TRBD1. Germline-derived CDR1 and CDR2 are SGHDT and YYEEEE. J lost 4 bases, V lost 4 bases, and 8 bases had no gene match. This CDR3 has 15 amino acids. CDR3 in DNA: TGTGCCAGCAGCCGGCAGGGGGTCAAGGGAAACACCATATATTTT. It encodes CASSRQGVKGNTIYF.